What follows are 17 T cell receptor beta chains derived from one specimen sequenced in a study of shared clonotypes between healthy human individuals. Here immunoSEQ multiplex PCR was the method, and the copy in TCRdb shows in-frame clones only, minus some. The table includes approximately 530,000 clones, approximately 94% detected once. The sample comprised naive CD4+ T cells sorted from blood. Documented subset: CD45RA+ positively selected. These receptors all stem from a woman in her thirties in good health.

This clone was seen just once. V is TRBV15 and J is TRBJ2-3; no clear D gene. The CDR3 covers 13 residues. V shed 1 base and J shed 8 bases, with 10 bases lying between them. Germline V gives CDR1 LNHNV, CDR2 YYDKDF (reference sequence). CDR3 sequence: CATSRVSSGTQYF. The CDR3 DNA reads as TGTGCCACCAGCAGAGTTTCCTCAGGTACGCAGTATTTT.

V and J are TRBV19 and TRBJ2-1; D uncertain. Trimming pared 5 bases from V and 2 bases from J, leaving 13 bases between. Per the germline V gene, CDR1 is LNHDA and CDR2 is SQIVND (reference sequence). This CDR3 region has 15 residues. Here the CDR3 DNA reads TGTGCCAGTAGTCAAGGAGCTTACCCCTACAATGAGCAGTTCTTC. Encoded protein: CASSQGAYPYNEQFF.

This chain connects TRBV13 to TRBJ2-1; TRBD2 matches at 9 bases. CDR3 length: 16 amino acids. V shed 4 bases, J shed 2 bases, and the junction held 6 bases outside the gene matches. The germline V gene encodes CDR1 PRHDT and CDR2 FYEKMQ (reference sequence). The CDR3 protein is CASSSPTSGAYNEQFF. DNA of the CDR3: TGTGCCAGCAGCTCCCCGACTAGCGGAGCCTACAATGAGCAGTTCTTC.

The rearrangement uses TRBV2 and TRBJ2-1; TRBD2 agrees at 10 bases. Germline CDR1 reads SNHLY; CDR2 reads FYNNEI. Trimming cost V 1 base and J 4 bases; bases outside gene matches: 1. The CDR3 is 15 amino acids. This chain's CDR3 is CASSEVSGRYNEQFF. The CDR3 nucleotides are TGTGCCAGCAGTGAAGTTAGCGGGAGGTACAATGAGCAGTTCTTC. Full variable domain (missing parts from reference TRBV2 and TRBJ2-1): EPEVTQTPSHQVTQMGQEVILRCVPISNHLYFYWYRQILGQKVEFLVSFYNNEISEKSEIFDDQFSVERPDGSNFTLKIRSTKLEDSAMYFCASSEVSGRYNEQFFGPGTRLTVL.

The CDR3 sequence is CASSLDPPGNSPLHF. For the CDR3, the DNA is TGCGCCAGCAGCTTGGACCCTCCCGGCAATTCACCCCTCCACTTT. V usage is TRBV5-1 and J usage is TRBJ1-6, with D hard to call. Per germline, CDR1 SGHRS and CDR2 YFSETQ. V gave up 0 bases and J gave up 7 bases, with 11 bases separating them. This CDR3 spans 15 amino acids. Full variable domain (rest looked up from reference TRBV5-1 and TRBJ1-6): KAGVTQTPRYLIKTRGQQVTLSCSPISGHRSVSWYQQTPGQGLQFLFEYFSETQRNKGNFPGRFSGRQFSNSRSEMNVSTLELGDSALYLCASSLDPPGNSPLHFGNGTRLTVT.

The chain carries TRBV29-1 and TRBJ2-4, with no clear D. Germline V gene data show CDR1 as SQVTM and CDR2 as ANQGSEA. The ends were cut back, 4 bases at V and 7 bases at J, with 14 bases in the middle. The CDR3 is 13 residues long. Here the CDR3 reads CSVAVSDGNIQYF. For the CDR3, the DNA is TGCAGCGTTGCGGTCTCTGATGGGAACATTCAGTACTTC.

The J gene is TRBJ2-1, the V gene TRBV28; D possibly corresponds to TRBD1 (5 bases). V lost 3 bases to trimming and J lost 6 bases, with 18 bases between them. CDR3 length: 16 amino acids. CDR1 is MDHEN and CDR2 is SYDVKM in the germline V gene. CDR3: CASSFSFGVQGNEQFF. The DNA of the CDR3 is TGTGCCAGCAGTTTTAGCTTTGGGGTCCAGGGCAATGAGCAGTTCTTC.

The chain uses TRBV19 and TRBJ2-7; 11 bases align to TRBD2. This CDR3 is built from 16 residues. V was clipped by 6 bases and J by 2 bases; unmatched bases: 9. The germline CDR1 and CDR2 sequences are LNHDA and SQIVND (reference sequence). CDR3 sequence reads: CASRGLAGGSTYEQYF. The CDR3 DNA reads TGTGCCAGTAGAGGGCTAGCGGGAGGTTCTACCTACGAGCAGTACTTC.

The chain couples TRBV10-3 to TRBJ2-7; 9 bases agree with TRBD2. There are 13 residues in the CDR3. Germline V gene data show CDR1 as ENHRY and CDR2 as SYGVKD. After removal of 8 bases from V and 4 bases from J, the junction contained 6 bases not matched to a gene. This chain's CDR3 is CAISQREAYEQYF. The CDR3 DNA reads TGTGCCATCTCCCAGCGGGAGGCTTACGAGCAGTACTTC.

The genes are TRBV5-1 and TRBJ2-5; 11 nucleotides match TRBD1. The germline gives CDR1 SGHRS, CDR2 YFSETQ. V was clipped by 5 bases and J by 7 bases; unmatched bases: 10. This CDR3 region has 15 residues. Here the CDR3 DNA reads TGCGCCAGCAGTACGGACAGGGGGCGCGGGGGGACCCAGTACTTC. Translating it yields CASSTDRGRGGTQYF.

The chain links TRBV10-3 to TRBJ2-7; D gene uncertain. V was shortened by 0 bases and J by 3 bases, with 9 bases between the two germline ends. This CDR3 spans 14 amino acids. Germline CDR1 is ENHRY and CDR2 is SYGVKD. The CDR3 DNA sequence: TGTGCCATCAGTGAGTCGAGGATCCGCTACGAGCAGTACTTC. Protein: CAISESRIRYEQYF.

The chain is built from TRBV6-5 and TRBJ1-1, with D uncertain. Per germline, CDR1 MNHEY and CDR2 SVGAGI. The CDR3 contains 14 residues. V lost 6 bases and J 0 bases, leaving 11 bases between the germline ends. The CDR3 here is CASRTGRMNTEAFF. The CDR3 DNA sequence: TGTGCCAGCAGGACCGGACGGATGAACACTGAAGCTTTCTTT.

V gene TRBV7-9 combines with J gene TRBJ1-2; D not certain. CDR1 and CDR2 from the germline V gene are SEHNR and FQNEAQ (reference sequence). CDR3 size: 18 residues. V lost 5 bases and J lost 2, with 24 bases in between. The CDR3 DNA reads TGTGCCAGCAGCCCAACGCCACGCGGGCAGATAGCGAACTATGGCTACACCTTC. Its translation: CASSPTPRGQIANYGYTF.

V is TRBV20-1 and J is TRBJ2-7; no definite D call. This CDR3 contains 11 residues. Looked up from germline, CDR1 is DFQATT and CDR2 is SNEGSKA (reference sequence). The ends were cut back, 3 bases at V and 3 bases at J, with 6 bases in the middle. The CDR3 DNA reads as TGCAGTGCTAGTGGCAACTACGAGCAGTACTTC. This gives the protein CSASGNYEQYF.

The chain links TRBV6-1 to TRBJ2-1; 10 positions match TRBD2. J was trimmed by 4 bases and V by 8 bases; bases with no gene match: 8. The CDR3 is 15 residues long. Germline V gene sequence: CDR1 MNHNS, CDR2 SASEGT. As DNA, the CDR3 is TGTGCCAGCGGCTCAACTAGCGGGGCATACAATGAGCAGTTCTTC. Residues: CASGSTSGAYNEQFF.

The chain employs TRBV5-8 and TRBJ2-5; 7 bases map to TRBD2. TRBJ2-7 matches the DNA end more closely, so the J call is doubtful. CDR3 length equals 15 residues. Germline CDR1 SGHTS, CDR2 YDEGEE. The CDR3 region is CASSPGGYASYEQYF. The CDR3 DNA follows: TGTGCCAGCAGCCCCGGGGGGTACGCTTCCTACGAGCAGTACTTC.

The genes are TRBV7-9 and TRBJ1-2; D not resolved. Trimming took 7 bases from V and 4 from J, leaving 7 bases between them. The V gene's germline CDR1 is SEHNR and CDR2 FQNEAQ (reference sequence). The CDR3 totals 11 residues. Written as DNA, the CDR3 is TGTGCCAGCACGCTCAGCTATGGCTACACCTTC. Amino acids: CASTLSYGYTF.